The following is a T cell receptor beta chain sequence with its context. Sequenced by immunoSEQ multiplex PCR; TCRdb stores in-frame clones only, minus some. The profile shows almost 70,000 clones, 90% of them singletons. This record comes from a study of OX40 agonist ivuxolimab in advanced cancers. In the study overall: The patients received agonistic anti-OX40 (CD134) antibody ivuxolimab. Patients received ivuxolimab, an intravenous treatment, every 2 weeks at 0.01 to 10 mg/kg.

The specimen was CD4+ or CD8+ T cells sorted from blood, collected in a trial of the OX40 agonist ivuxolimab. The sequence was collected from an adult with an advanced solid tumor such as melanoma, head and neck, liver or kidney cancer.

CDR3 sequence reads: CASSLVEYGYTF. The CDR3 DNA is TGTGCCAGCAGCTTAGTTGAGTACGGCTACACCTTC. This chain connects TRBV7-9 to TRBJ1-2; no clear D. V was cut by 1 base and J by 8 bases, with 8 bases left in between. The CDR3 runs to 12 residues. Looked up from germline, CDR1 is SEHNR and CDR2 is FQNEAQ (reference sequence).